The entry below gives a single TCR beta chain sequence along with its context. As yet, its antigen is unknown. V lost 8 bases and J lost 3; bases outside the gene matches: 7. The CDR3 is made up of 14 amino acids. Germline CDR1 is SGHAT and CDR2 is FQNNGV. This entry belongs to a study of post-analysis software for immune sequencing data. Unique molecular identifiers featured in each of the TCR beta cDNA libraries. TCRdb independently ran MiXCR on the PCR reads; one entry per CDR3 protein. The table has over 300,000 distinct CDR3 sequences, approximately 33% seen once; the top ten hold over 10%. Whole-study results and caveats: Comparison of patients with controls showed about 5 TRBV segments more frequent in patients, TRBV5-6, TRBV5-1 and TRBV20-1 among them. By F measure, strong co-clustering occurred among samples prepared in the same batch. Normalized Chao1 diversity in multiple sclerosis patients fell significantly below that of controls.

The sequencing input was blood. The clonotype originates from a girl aged 5-17 years with multiple sclerosis. J is TRBJ2-7 and V is TRBV11-2, with TRBD2 identical over 10 bases. CDR3 region: CASRRLAGDYEQYF. CDR3 in DNA: TGTGCCAGCCGGCGGCTAGCGGGGGACTACGAGCAGTACTTC.